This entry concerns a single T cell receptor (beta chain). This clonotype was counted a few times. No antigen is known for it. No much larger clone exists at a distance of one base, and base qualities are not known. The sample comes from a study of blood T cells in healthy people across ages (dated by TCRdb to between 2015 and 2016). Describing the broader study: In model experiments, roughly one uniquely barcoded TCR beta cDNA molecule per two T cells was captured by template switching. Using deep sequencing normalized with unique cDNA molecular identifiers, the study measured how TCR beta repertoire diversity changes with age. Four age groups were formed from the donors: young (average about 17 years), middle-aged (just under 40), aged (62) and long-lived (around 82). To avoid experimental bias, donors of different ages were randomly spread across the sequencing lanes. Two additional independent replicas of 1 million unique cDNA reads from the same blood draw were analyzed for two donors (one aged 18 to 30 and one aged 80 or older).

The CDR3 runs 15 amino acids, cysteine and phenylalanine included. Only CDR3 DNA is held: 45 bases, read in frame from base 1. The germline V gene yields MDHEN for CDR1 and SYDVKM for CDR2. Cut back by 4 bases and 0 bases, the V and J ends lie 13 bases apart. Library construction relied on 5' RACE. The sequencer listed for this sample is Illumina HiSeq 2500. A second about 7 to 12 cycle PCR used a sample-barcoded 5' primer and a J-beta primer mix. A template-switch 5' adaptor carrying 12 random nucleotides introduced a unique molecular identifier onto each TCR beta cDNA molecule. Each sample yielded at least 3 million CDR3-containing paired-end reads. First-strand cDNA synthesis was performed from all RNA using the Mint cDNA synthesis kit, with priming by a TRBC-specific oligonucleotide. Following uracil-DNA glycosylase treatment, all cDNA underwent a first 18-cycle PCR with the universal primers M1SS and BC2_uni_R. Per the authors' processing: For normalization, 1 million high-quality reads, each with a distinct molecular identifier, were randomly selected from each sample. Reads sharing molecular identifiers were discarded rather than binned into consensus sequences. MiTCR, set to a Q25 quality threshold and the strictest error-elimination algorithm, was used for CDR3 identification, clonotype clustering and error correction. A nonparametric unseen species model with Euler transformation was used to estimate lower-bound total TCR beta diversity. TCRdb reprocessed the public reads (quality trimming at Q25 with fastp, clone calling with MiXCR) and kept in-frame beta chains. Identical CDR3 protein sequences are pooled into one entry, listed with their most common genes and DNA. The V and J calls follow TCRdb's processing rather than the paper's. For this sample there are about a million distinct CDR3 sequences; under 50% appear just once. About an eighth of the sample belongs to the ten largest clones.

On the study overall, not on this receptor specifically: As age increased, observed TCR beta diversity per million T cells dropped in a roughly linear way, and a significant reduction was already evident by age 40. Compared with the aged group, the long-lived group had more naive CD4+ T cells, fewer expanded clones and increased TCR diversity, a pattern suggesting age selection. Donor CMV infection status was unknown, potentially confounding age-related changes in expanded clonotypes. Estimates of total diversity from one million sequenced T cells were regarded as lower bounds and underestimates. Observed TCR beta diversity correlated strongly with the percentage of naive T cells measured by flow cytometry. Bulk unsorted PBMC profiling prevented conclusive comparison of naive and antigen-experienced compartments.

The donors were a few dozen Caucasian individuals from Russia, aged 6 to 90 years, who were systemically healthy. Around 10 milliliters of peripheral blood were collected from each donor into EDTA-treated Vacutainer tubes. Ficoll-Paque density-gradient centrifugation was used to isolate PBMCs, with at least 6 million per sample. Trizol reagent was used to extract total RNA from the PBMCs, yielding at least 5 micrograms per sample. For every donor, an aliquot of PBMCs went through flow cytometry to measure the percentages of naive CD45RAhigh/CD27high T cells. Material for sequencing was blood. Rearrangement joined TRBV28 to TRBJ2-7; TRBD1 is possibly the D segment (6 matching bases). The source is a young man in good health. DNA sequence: TGTGCCAGCAGTTACAGGACAGCCCACTCCTACGAGCAGTACTTC. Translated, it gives CASSYRTAHSYEQYF.